The 23 T cell receptor beta chains in this list originate from one sample, sequenced in a study of blood T cell repertoires in COVID-19. The repertoire was sequenced with immunoSEQ multiplex PCR; TCRdb's copy has only in-frame clones and lacks some. The sample consists of under 200,000 clones, roughly 80% of them appearing once. The sequencing input was peripheral blood. These receptors came from a woman aged 25-40 years with acute or convalescent COVID-19.

This chain links TRBV5-4 with TRBJ1-1; tentatively, D is TRBD1 (6 bases). The germline CDR1 and CDR2 sequences are SGHNT and YYREEE (reference sequence). The CDR3 loop spans 14 amino acids. V lost 4 bases, J lost 1 base, and 11 bases lay in between. CDR3 nucleotide sequence: TGTGCCAGCAGCCCAATACAGGGGAACACTGAAGCTTTCTTT. Its protein is CASSPIQGNTEAFF. Full variable domain (remainder filled in from reference TRBV5-4 and TRBJ1-1): ETGVTQSPTHLIKTRGQQVTLRCSSQSGHNTVSWYQQALGQGPQFIFQYYREEENGRGNFPPRFSGLQFPNYSSELNVNALELDDSALYLCASSPIQGNTEAFFGQGTRLTVV.

This rearrangement joins TRBV28 to TRBJ2-2; D might be TRBD2 (6 bases). V gave up 3 bases and J gave up 6 bases, with 11 bases separating them. Germline CDR1 is MDHEN and CDR2 is SYDVKM. The CDR3 is 14 residues long. The CDR3, as DNA: TGTGCCAGCAGTTTGGCCAGGGAGGCCGGGGAGCTGTTTTTT. Encoded protein: CASSLAREAGELFF.

The rearrangement uses TRBV28 and TRBJ1-3; D call uncertain. Trimming removed 3 bases at V and 0 bases at J, with 9 bases between. Germline V lookup: CDR1 MDHEN, CDR2 SYDVKM. The CDR3 extends over 15 amino acids. DNA for the CDR3: TGTGCCAGCAGTTTCTGGTCGGGCTCTGGAAACACCATATATTTT. Protein product: CASSFWSGSGNTIYF.

This clone was seen only once. The rearrangement uses TRBV5-6 and TRBJ1-1; 8 nucleotides match TRBD1. The CDR3 extends over 16 amino acids. Germline assignment: CDR1 SGHDT and CDR2 YYEEEE. The J segment lost 1 base and the V segment lost 1 base, leaving 6 bases of the junction unmatched. The CDR3 is CASSLRTGMENTEAFF. DNA for the CDR3: TGTGCCAGCAGCTTGAGGACAGGGATGGAGAACACTGAAGCTTTCTTT.

The chain combines TRBV5-4 with TRBJ1-6; TRBD1 might be the D (5 bases). Trimming left V 4 bases short and J 9 bases short, with 17 bases between. Per the germline V gene, CDR1 is SGHNT and CDR2 is YYREEE (reference sequence). There are 15 residues in the CDR3. The CDR3 protein is CASSPSAGPVSPLHF. The CDR3 DNA sequence: TGTGCCAGCAGCCCTTCCGCGGGGCCGGTTTCACCCCTCCACTTT.

The J gene is TRBJ2-3, the V gene TRBV7-2; 8 nucleotides align to TRBD2. From germline, CDR1 is SGHTA and CDR2 FQGNSA. The length of the CDR3 is 15 residues. The trim removed 5 bases at V and 6 bases at J, leaving 10 bases unmatched. In DNA, the CDR3 is TGTGCCAGCAGCCAACGGGGACTAGTTTGGGATACGCAGTATTTT. Protein product: CASSQRGLVWDTQYF.

V and J are TRBV3-1 (or the pseudogene TRBV3-2) and TRBJ2-1; D ambiguous. The CDR3 is 12 residues long. The V gene lost 3 bases and the J gene lost 8 bases, with 8 bases spanning the gap. Germline-derived CDR1 and CDR2 are LGHDT and YNNKEL (reference sequence). In nucleotides, the CDR3 is TGTGCCAGCAGCCATTTGCGTGATGAGCAGTTCTTC. Protein sequence: CASSHLRDEQFF.

The chain is built from TRBV30 and TRBJ2-3; no definite D call. Germline loops: CDR1 GTSNPN, CDR2 SVGIG (reference sequence). Between the trimmed V and J ends, which lost 4 bases and 2 bases, there was a span of 10 bases. The CDR3 loop spans 13 amino acids. CDR3 in DNA: TGTGCCTGGAAATTAAGCTTCACAGATACGCAGTATTTT. Amino acid sequence: CAWKLSFTDTQYF.

Here the CDR3 reads CAWSALRSYGYTF. As DNA, the CDR3 is TGTGCCTGGAGTGCCCTTCGTAGCTATGGCTACACCTTC. This chain links TRBV30 with TRBJ1-2; D not resolved. The CDR3 is 13 residues long. Germline CDR1 is GTSNPN and CDR2 is SVGIG (reference sequence). The ends were cut back, 1 base at V and 4 bases at J, with 10 bases in the middle.

Turning to this clone: Other DNA sequences in the same sample also yield this CDR3. The gene calls are TRBV18 and TRBJ2-2; a weak D match, TRBD1 (6 bases). This CDR3 region has 14 residues. Germline CDR1 KGHSH, CDR2 LQKENI. The V end was cut by 0 bases, the J end by 7 bases, with 9 bases between. The CDR3 sequence: CASSPPGANGELFF. For the CDR3, the DNA is TGTGCCAGCTCACCACCGGGGGCCAACGGGGAGCTGTTTTTT.

The chain carries TRBV7-9 and TRBJ2-6, with 11 positions matching TRBD2. Looked up from germline, CDR1 is SEHNR and CDR2 is FQNEAQ (reference sequence). The CDR3 extends over 16 amino acids. The V and J ends lost 9 bases and 2 bases, in that order; junction bases with no gene match: 6. CDR3 region: CASRLAGSTGANVLTF. DNA for the CDR3: TGTGCCAGTCGACTAGCGGGGAGTACTGGGGCCAACGTCCTGACTTTC.

The chain carries TRBV6-5 and TRBJ2-1; 8 bases line up with TRBD2. The CDR3 covers 16 residues. Germline trimming cut 2 bases from V and 6 bases from J; bases unmatched to any gene: 9. From germline, CDR1 is MNHEY and CDR2 SVGAGI. This chain's CDR3 is CASSYEASGPFNEQFF. CDR3 sequence (DNA): TGTGCCAGCAGTTACGAGGCTAGCGGGCCCTTCAATGAGCAGTTCTTC.

The rearrangement links TRBV28 to TRBJ1-1; 7 nucleotides align to TRBD1. In germline, CDR1 is MDHEN, CDR2 SYDVKM. The CDR3 length is 13 residues. Unmatched junction bases numbered 7, after V lost 11 bases and J lost 1 base. The CDR3 sequence is CAADRPGNTEAFF. CDR3 DNA: TGTGCCGCGGACAGGCCAGGGAACACTGAAGCTTTCTTT.

This clone was detected many times. The chain carries TRBV7-3 and TRBJ2-7, with D maybe TRBD2 (5 bases). CDR3 length equals 13 residues. Germline-derived CDR1 and CDR2 are SGHTA and FQGTGA. With 1 base removed from V and 6 bases from J, the gap between germline ends came to 10 bases. The CDR3 loop reads CASSLREGSEQYF. In DNA, the CDR3 is TGTGCCAGCAGCTTAAGAGAGGGTAGCGAGCAGTACTTC.

The chain joins TRBV18 to TRBJ2-7; D remains unclear. Germline values: CDR1 KGHSH, CDR2 LQKENI. V was clipped by 1 base and J by 0 bases, with 4 bases between them. This CDR3 contains 13 residues. CDR3 loop: CASSPLGSYEQYF. As DNA, the CDR3 is TGTGCCAGCTCACCACTCGGCTCCTACGAGCAGTACTTC.

J is TRBJ1-3 and V is TRBV7-2; D might be TRBD1 (5 bases). Germline-derived CDR1 and CDR2 are SGHTA and FQGNSA. The CDR3 loop spans 16 amino acids. Trimming shortened V by 5 bases and J by 0 bases, and 14 bases separated the two germline ends. The CDR3 DNA reads as TGTGCCAGCAGCCCTCGTAAGGGGATCTCTGGAAACACCATATATTTT. Its protein product is CASSPRKGISGNTIYF.

The rearrangement uses TRBV25-1 and TRBJ1-4; possible D gene TRBD1, 6 bases. Germline V gene lookup returns CDR1 MGHDK and CDR2 SYGVNS. The CDR3 covers 12 residues. V lost 2 bases and J 14 bases, leaving 12 bases between the germline ends. The CDR3 here is CASSEPRGGLFF. In DNA, the CDR3 is TGTGCCAGCAGTGAACCTAGGGGGGGCCTGTTTTTT.

The V and J genes are TRBV7-9 and TRBJ1-4, with 11 nucleotides matching TRBD1. The germline CDR1 and CDR2 sequences are SEHNR and FQNEAQ (reference sequence). The CDR3 covers 18 residues. V lost 4 bases and J lost 0; bases outside the gene matches: 7. Here the CDR3 DNA reads TGTGCCAGCAGCTCCGGACAGGGGGCGATTGCAACTAATGAAAAACTGTTTTTT. Translated: CASSSGQGAIATNEKLFF.

This sequence joins TRBV10-3 and TRBJ2-5; 16 bases are shared with TRBD2. This CDR3 is 16 amino acids long. Looked up from germline, CDR1 is ENHRY and CDR2 is SYGVKD. The junction had 2 bases not matched to a gene; V was cut back by 4 bases and J by 3 bases. The DNA of the CDR3 is TGTGCCATCAGTGCGGGGACTAGCGGGAGGGAAGAGACCCAGTACTTC. Its protein is CAISAGTSGREETQYF.

This clone occurred a few times. V is TRBV6-1 and J is TRBJ2-5; TRBD2 might be the D (5 bases). The V gene's germline CDR1 is MNHNS and CDR2 SASEGT. The V end lost 2 bases, the J end lost 2 bases, and 15 bases lay between the germline ends. The CDR3 consists of 16 residues. CDR3: CASSERLAIRQETQYF. In DNA, the CDR3 is TGTGCCAGCAGTGAACGTCTAGCCATACGGCAAGAGACCCAGTACTTC.

The CDR3, as DNA: TGCGCCAGCAGCCCGGGGGGAGGGGCGCGTAGAGCTTTCTTT. Residues: CASSPGGGARRAFF. The rearrangement uses TRBV5-1 and TRBJ1-1; a weak D match, TRBD1 (5 bases). Trimming left V 4 bases short and J 10 bases short, with 20 bases between. The CDR3 is 14 residues long. The germline V gene encodes CDR1 SGHRS and CDR2 YFSETQ.

Only a few counts were recorded for this clone. The chain is built from TRBV7-6 and TRBJ2-2; D uncertain. In germline, CDR1 is SGHVS, CDR2 FNYEAQ. The germline V and J ends were trimmed by 6 bases and 6 bases, with 8 bases remaining between them. CDR3 length: 12 amino acids. The CDR3 region is CASRLSSGELFF. CDR3 DNA sequence: TGTGCCAGCAGACTATCGTCCGGGGAGCTGTTTTTT.

V usage is TRBV9 and J usage is TRBJ2-1; D gene ambiguous. The CDR3 sequence is 14 residues long. CDR1 and CDR2 from the germline V gene are SGDLS and YYNGEE. The ends were cut back, 0 bases at V and 6 bases at J, with 10 bases in the middle. The CDR3 sequence: CASSVGHRPNEQFF. CDR3 nucleotides: TGTGCCAGCAGCGTAGGTCACAGACCCAATGAGCAGTTCTTC.